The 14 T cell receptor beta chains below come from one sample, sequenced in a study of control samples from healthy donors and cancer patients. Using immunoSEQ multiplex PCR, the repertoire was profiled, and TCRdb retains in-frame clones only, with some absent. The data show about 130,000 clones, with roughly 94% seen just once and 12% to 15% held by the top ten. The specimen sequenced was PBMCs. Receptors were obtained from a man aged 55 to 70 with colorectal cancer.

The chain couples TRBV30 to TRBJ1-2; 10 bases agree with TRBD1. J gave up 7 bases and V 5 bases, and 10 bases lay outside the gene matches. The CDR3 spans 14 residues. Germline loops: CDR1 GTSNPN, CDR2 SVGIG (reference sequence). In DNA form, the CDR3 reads TGTGCCTGGGCCACGGGACAGGGGAGCGCTGGCTACACCTTC. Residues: CAWATGQGSAGYTF.

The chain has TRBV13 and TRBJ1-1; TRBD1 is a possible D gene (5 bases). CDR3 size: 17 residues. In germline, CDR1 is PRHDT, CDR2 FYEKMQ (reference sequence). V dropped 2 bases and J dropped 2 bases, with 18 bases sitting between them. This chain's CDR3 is CASSLFSSGRGNTEAFF. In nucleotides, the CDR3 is TGTGCCAGCAGCTTATTTTCGTCGGGGCGGGGAAACACTGAAGCTTTCTTT.

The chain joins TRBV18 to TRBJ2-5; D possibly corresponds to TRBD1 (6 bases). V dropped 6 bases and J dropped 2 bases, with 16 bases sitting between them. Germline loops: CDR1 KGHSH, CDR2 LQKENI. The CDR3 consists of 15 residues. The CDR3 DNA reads TGTGCCAGCTCTCAAAGTACAGGGAATCAAGAGACCCAGTACTTC. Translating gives CASSQSTGNQETQYF.

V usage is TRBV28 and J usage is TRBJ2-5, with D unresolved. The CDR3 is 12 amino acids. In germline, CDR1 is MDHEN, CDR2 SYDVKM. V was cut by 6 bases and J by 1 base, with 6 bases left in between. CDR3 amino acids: CASSPSQETQYF. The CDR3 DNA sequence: TGTGCCAGCAGCCCATCCCAAGAGACCCAGTACTTC.

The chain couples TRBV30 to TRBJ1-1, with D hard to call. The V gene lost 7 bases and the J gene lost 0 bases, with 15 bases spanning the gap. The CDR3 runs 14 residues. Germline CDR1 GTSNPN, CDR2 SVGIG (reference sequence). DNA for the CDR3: TGTGCCTTTGGAGGGCAGTTACTGAACACTGAAGCTTTCTTT. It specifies CAFGGQLLNTEAFF.

CDR3 DNA: TGCGCCAGCAGCCAAGCGGCTTCTGCTAGCACAGATACGCAGTATTTT. It translates to CASSQAASASTDTQYF. J is TRBJ2-3 and V is TRBV4-3; D uncertain. The V end was cut by 1 base, the J end by 0 bases, with 11 bases between. Germline V gene data show CDR1 as LGHNA and CDR2 as YSLEER. The CDR3 totals 16 residues.

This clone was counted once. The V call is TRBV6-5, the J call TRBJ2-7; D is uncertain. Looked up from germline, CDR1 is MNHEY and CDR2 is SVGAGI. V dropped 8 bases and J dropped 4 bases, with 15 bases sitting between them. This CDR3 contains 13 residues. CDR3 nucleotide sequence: TGTGCCAGCCCTCCCGGGTTTAGGTACGAGCAGTACTTC. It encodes CASPPGFRYEQYF.

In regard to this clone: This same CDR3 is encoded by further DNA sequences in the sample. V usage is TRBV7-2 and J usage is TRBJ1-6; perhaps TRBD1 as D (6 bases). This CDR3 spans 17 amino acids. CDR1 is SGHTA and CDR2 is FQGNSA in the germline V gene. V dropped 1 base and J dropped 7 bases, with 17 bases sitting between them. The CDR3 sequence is CASSLGGGGVGNSPLHF. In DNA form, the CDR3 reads TGTGCCAGCAGCTTAGGGGGAGGGGGGGTGGGGAATTCACCCCTCCACTTT.

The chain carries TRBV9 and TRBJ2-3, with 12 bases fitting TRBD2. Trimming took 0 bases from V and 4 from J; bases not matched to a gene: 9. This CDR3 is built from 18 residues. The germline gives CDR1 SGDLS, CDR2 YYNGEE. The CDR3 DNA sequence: TGTGCCAGCAGCGTAGAGGGAGGACTAGCGGGGCTTTCAGATACGCAGTATTTT. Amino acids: CASSVEGGLAGLSDTQYF.

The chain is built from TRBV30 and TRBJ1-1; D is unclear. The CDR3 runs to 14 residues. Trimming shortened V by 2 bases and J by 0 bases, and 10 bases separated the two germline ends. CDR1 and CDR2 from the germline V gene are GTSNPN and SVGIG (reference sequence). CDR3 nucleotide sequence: TGTGCCTGGAGTCTGCTGCCCATGAACACTGAAGCTTTCTTT. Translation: CAWSLLPMNTEAFF.

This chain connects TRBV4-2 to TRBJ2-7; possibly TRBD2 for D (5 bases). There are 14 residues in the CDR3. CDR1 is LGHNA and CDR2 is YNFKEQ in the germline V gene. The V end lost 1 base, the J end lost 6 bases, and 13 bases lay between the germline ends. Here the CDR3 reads CASSQVEGNGEQYF. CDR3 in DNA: TGTGCCAGCAGCCAAGTAGAGGGAAACGGCGAGCAGTACTTC.

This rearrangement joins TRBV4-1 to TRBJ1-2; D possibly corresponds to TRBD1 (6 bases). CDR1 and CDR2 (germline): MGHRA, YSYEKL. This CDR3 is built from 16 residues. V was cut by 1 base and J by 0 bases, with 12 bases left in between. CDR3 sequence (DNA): TGCGCCAGCAGCCAAGGGGTAGGGGGGGCTAACTATGGCTACACCTTC. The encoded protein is CASSQGVGGANYGYTF.

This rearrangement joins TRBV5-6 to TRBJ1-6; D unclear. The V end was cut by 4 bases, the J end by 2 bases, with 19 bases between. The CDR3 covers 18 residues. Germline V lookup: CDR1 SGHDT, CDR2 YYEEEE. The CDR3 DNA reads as TGTGCCAGCAGCCCCTCGGGAGGACGTTACCCCTATAATTCACCCCTCCACTTT. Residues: CASSPSGGRYPYNSPLHF.

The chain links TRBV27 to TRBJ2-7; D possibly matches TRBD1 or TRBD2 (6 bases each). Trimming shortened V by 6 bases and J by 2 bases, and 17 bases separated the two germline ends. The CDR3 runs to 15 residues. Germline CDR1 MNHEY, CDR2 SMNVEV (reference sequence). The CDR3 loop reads CASSREGGTAYEQYF. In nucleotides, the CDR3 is TGTGCCAGCAGCCGTGAGGGGGGAACAGCCTACGAGCAGTACTTC.